Each of the 3 T cell receptor beta chains below was sequenced from the same sample in a study of vaccination and CD4 T cells after COVID-19. Treatment specified: approximately nine-day PBMC culture with coronavirus spike peptide pools or control peptides (ViraFEST assay). The unexposed donor provided CD4+ T cells, which were taken before the COVID-19 pandemic (2011-2018). No antigens are known for them. Cultured CD4+ T-cell DNA underwent Oncomine TCR Beta short-read sequencing. TCRdb analysed the PCR reads with MiXCR anew, one entry per CDR3 protein. In the table there are about 7,500 distinct CDR3 sequences, 35% to 40% of which are singletons. The sequenced sample consisted of CD4+ T cells from blood, cultured in vitro. These receptors were obtained from a human donor in good health.

The CDR3 coding sequence is TGTGCCAGCAGCGGCGGGCGGCCCCCCGGTGGCTACAATGAGCAGTTCTTC. Its translation is CASSGGRPPGGYNEQFF. The rearrangement uses TRBV6-1 and TRBJ2-1; the D gene is possibly TRBD2 (5 bases). Trimming took 6 bases from V and 3 from J, leaving 21 bases between them. The germline V gene has CDR1 MNHNS and CDR2 SASEGT. The CDR3 has 17 amino acids.

In DNA form, the CDR3 reads TGCGCCAGCAGCTATAGCGGGGGGTTGGAGACCCAGTACTTC. Translating gives CASSYSGGLETQYF. The chain links TRBV5-1 to TRBJ2-5; 10 nucleotides line up with TRBD2. This CDR3 is built from 14 residues. Germline trimming cut 3 bases from V and 5 bases from J; bases unmatched to any gene: 4. Per germline, CDR1 SGHRS and CDR2 YFSETQ.

J is TRBJ2-7 and V is TRBV6-1; D uncertain. The CDR3 covers 15 residues. CDR1 is MNHNS and CDR2 is SASEGT in the germline V gene. V shed 1 base and J shed 3 bases, with 13 bases lying between them. As DNA, the CDR3 is TGTGCCAGCAGTGAAGGCTGGACCTCCGGCTACGAGCAGTACTTC. Translation gives CASSEGWTSGYEQYF.